Listed below are T cell receptor beta chains from one sample, sequenced in a study of human T cells and chemical hapten exposure. MiXCR, run by TCRdb on the RACE reads, gives a single entry per CDR3 protein. The sample consists of some 49,000 distinct CDR3 sequences, around a tenth of them appearing once. Here the sequenced sample was whole blood, taken in connection with sensitization to the hapten diphenylcyclopropenone (DPC). The source is a woman in her forties or fifties with alopecia areata. Some clones in this sample may be carry-over from other donors' samples. Each CDR3 is given with its conserved first and last residue. The order of the fields is V gene, D gene, J gene, CDR3 protein. The D gene is left open where the match is weak.

TRBV29-1	TRBD2	TRBJ2-1	CSVESGLAEGYNEQFF
TRBV7-9	NA	TRBJ2-1	CASRPDGASDEQFF
TRBV3-1	NA	TRBJ1-5	CASSQDPGSGQPQHF
TRBV7-9	NA	TRBJ2-2	CASSSPIRNTGELFF
TRBV28	TRBD2	TRBJ2-7	CASSQPGLAGYEQYF
TRBV15	NA	TRBJ2-7	CATSRVDSYEQYF
TRBV28	NA	TRBJ2-3	CASSIGRDTQYF
TRBV7-2	NA	TRBJ2-3	CASSKQAFADTQYF
TRBV29-1	NA	TRBJ1-2	CSVDLGYTF
TRBV5-1	NA	TRBJ1-1	CASSLEGLGRNTEAFF
TRBV3-1	NA	TRBJ2-1	CASSPHTSQTSYNEQFF
TRBV7-9	NA	TRBJ2-7	CASSLGGQEQYF
TRBV4-1	NA	TRBJ1-4	CASSSNEKLFF